The following is a T cell receptor (beta chain) sequence with its context. This CDR3 is built from 11 residues. CDR1 is LNHNV and CDR2 is YYDKDF in the germline V gene (reference sequence). V was shortened by 8 bases and J by 3 bases, with 8 bases between the two germline ends. This sample was included in a study of cytotoxic CD8 clonotypes in ibrutinib-treated CLL. Profiled with immunoSEQ multiplex PCR; TCRdb holds only in-frame clones, not every one. In the table there are more than 200,000 clones, 70% to 75% of which are singletons. The V and J genes are TRBV15 and TRBJ2-7; D gene ambiguous. The TCR comes from a human donor with chronic lymphocytic leukemia. Sequencing used PBMCs, obtained after 12 months of ibrutinib treatment. CDR3: CATSPGYEQYF. CDR3 DNA: TGTGCCACCTCGCCGGGCTACGAGCAGTACTTC.